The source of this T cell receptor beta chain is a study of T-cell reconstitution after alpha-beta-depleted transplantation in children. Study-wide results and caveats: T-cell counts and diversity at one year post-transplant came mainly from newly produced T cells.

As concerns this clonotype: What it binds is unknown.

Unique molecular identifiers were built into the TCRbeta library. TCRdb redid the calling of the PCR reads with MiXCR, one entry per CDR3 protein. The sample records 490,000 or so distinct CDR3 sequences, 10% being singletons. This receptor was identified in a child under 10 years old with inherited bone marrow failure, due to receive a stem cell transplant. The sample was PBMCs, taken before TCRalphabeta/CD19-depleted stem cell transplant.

The CDR3 coding sequence is TGTGCCAGCAGCCAATACGGGAAAGGCACTGAAGCTTTCTTT. It encodes CASSQYGKGTEAFF. The chain is built from TRBV3-1 and TRBJ1-1; the D is unclear. In germline, CDR1 is LGHDT, CDR2 YNNKEL (reference sequence). The CDR3 totals 14 residues. V lost 2 bases, J lost 4 bases, and 11 bases lay in between.